The 17 T cell receptor beta chains reported below all come from one sample, sequenced in a study of CD4+ T cells in melanoma. The method was immunoSEQ multiplex PCR; TCRdb's version includes in-frame clones alone and lacks a portion of them. The sample has roughly 110,000 clones; roughly 90% are singletons. Sequenced input: peripheral blood. All receptors come from a human donor with melanoma.

The chain has TRBV11-2 and TRBJ2-3, with D uncertain. CDR1 and CDR2 (germline): SGHAT, FQNNGV. The CDR3 runs to 14 residues. Trimming removed 5 bases at V and 2 bases at J, with 11 bases between. CDR3 sequence (DNA): TGTGCCAGCAGCCTATCCGCATACACAGATACGCAGTATTTT. This gives the protein CASSLSAYTDTQYF.

The rearrangement joins TRBV30 to TRBJ1-5; 7 nucleotides agree with TRBD1. From germline, CDR1 is GTSNPN and CDR2 SVGIG (reference sequence). Germline trimming cut 0 bases from V and 3 bases from J; bases unmatched to any gene: 5. There are 15 residues in the CDR3. The CDR3 DNA is TGTGCCTGGAGTGTCGGGACAGTCTTCAATCAGCCCCAGCATTTT. This translates into CAWSVGTVFNQPQHF.

The chain joins TRBV5-1 to TRBJ2-7; the D gene is possibly TRBD2 (6 bases). Trimming cost V 4 bases and J 6 bases, with 20 bases left between them. CDR3 length: 15 residues. In germline, CDR1 is SGHRS, CDR2 YFSETQ. The CDR3 bases are TGCGCCAGCAGCCGCATCGGGACTCACCCAAGCGAGCAGTACTTC. This gives the protein CASSRIGTHPSEQYF.

This chain uses TRBV5-6 with TRBJ2-7, with 8 nucleotides matching TRBD1. The CDR3 has 15 amino acids. Germline V lookup: CDR1 SGHDT, CDR2 YYEEEE. V gave up 4 bases and J gave up 3 bases; unmatched junction bases: 9. The CDR3 DNA reads TGTGCCAGCAGCCCCGGGACAGGAAATCTCTACGAGCAGTACTTC. It translates to CASSPGTGNLYEQYF.

This chain links TRBV7-9 with TRBJ2-5; TRBD1 matches 8 bases. V lost 3 bases and J lost 5; bases outside the gene matches: 11. There are 16 residues in the CDR3. Germline V gives CDR1 SEHNR, CDR2 FQNEAQ (reference sequence). The CDR3: CASSFDRGGKPETQYF. The DNA of the CDR3 is TGTGCCAGCAGCTTCGACAGGGGAGGTAAGCCGGAGACCCAGTACTTC.

This rearrangement joins TRBV10-1 to TRBJ2-1, with TRBD2 matching 13 bases. Germline V gives CDR1 WNHNN, CDR2 SYGVQD (reference sequence). With V trimmed by 8 bases and J by 7 bases, 8 bases remained unmatched. CDR3 length: 15 amino acids. CDR3 DNA sequence: TGCGCCAGCCCATTCGGACTAGCGGGAGTTAATGAGCAGTTCTTC. Protein product: CASPFGLAGVNEQFF.

The J gene is TRBJ1-1, the V gene TRBV5-1, with D possibly being TRBD1 (6 bases). Trimming stripped 5 bases from V and 6 bases from J, with 17 bases between. Germline loops: CDR1 SGHRS, CDR2 YFSETQ. This CDR3 comprises 14 residues. The CDR3 sequence: CASSLYQQGPEAFF. CDR3 DNA: TGCGCCAGCAGTCTGTACCAACAGGGACCTGAAGCTTTCTTT.

The chain combines TRBV7-8 with TRBJ2-3; no definite D call. Trimming cost V 1 base and J 6 bases, with 5 bases left between them. The CDR3 is 12 amino acids. CDR1 and CDR2 from the germline V gene are SGHVS and FQNEAQ. DNA for the CDR3: TGTGCCAGCAGCTTAGTCTCGGATACGCAGTATTTT. Amino acid sequence: CASSLVSDTQYF.

This clone was picked up one time. The chain carries TRBV28 and TRBJ2-4; D call uncertain. V was pared by 3 bases and J by 2 bases, with 14 bases between. Germline V gene lookup returns CDR1 MDHEN and CDR2 SYDVKM. The CDR3 sequence is 16 residues long. The CDR3 nucleotides read TGTGCCAGCAGTTTTGGCGGCAAAGGGTCCAAAAACATTCAGTACTTC. Protein sequence: CASSFGGKGSKNIQYF.

This clone was detected once. The gene calls are TRBV19 and TRBJ2-1; the D is unclear. Germline-derived CDR1 and CDR2 are LNHDA and SQIVND (reference sequence). The CDR3 is made up of 16 amino acids. V lost 6 bases and J 0 bases, leaving 15 bases between the germline ends. The CDR3 sequence is CASSTPPEFSYNEQFF. The CDR3, as DNA: TGTGCCAGTAGCACTCCTCCGGAATTCTCCTACAATGAGCAGTTCTTC.

V and J are TRBV14 and TRBJ2-1; TRBD1 aligns across 8 bases. This CDR3 is built from 15 residues. The J segment lost 0 bases and the V segment lost 5 bases, leaving 3 bases of the junction unmatched. Germline V gene sequence: CDR1 SGHDN, CDR2 FVKESK. The DNA for the CDR3 is TGTGCCAGCAGCGGGACAGGTCGCTCCTACAATGAGCAGTTCTTC. Protein sequence: CASSGTGRSYNEQFF.

The gene calls are TRBV7-8 and TRBJ2-2; weak D call: TRBD2 (7 bases). V lost 5 bases, J lost 5 bases, and 24 bases lay in between. The CDR3 spans 18 residues. Germline values: CDR1 SGHVS, CDR2 FQNEAQ. DNA of the CDR3: TGTGCCAGCAGCCACCTAAGAGCGGGACAATTGCGGACCGGGGAGCTGTTTTTT. Translation gives CASSHLRAGQLRTGELFF.

This chain connects TRBV11-2 to TRBJ1-2; 10 bases agree with TRBD1. Germline assignment: CDR1 SGHAT and CDR2 FQNNGV. The CDR3 extends over 15 amino acids. The J segment lost 12 bases and the V segment lost 1 base, leaving 11 bases of the junction unmatched. CDR3 nucleotides: TGTGCCAGCAGCTTAGGGGGGACAGGGGCCCTCGTACACACCTTC. Amino acids: CASSLGGTGALVHTF. The full variable domain, completed using reference TRBV11-2 and TRBJ1-2, is EAGVAQSPRYKIIEKRQSVAFWCNPISGHATLYWYQQILGQGPKLLIQFQNNGVVDDSQLPKDRFSAERLKGVDSTLKIQPAKLEDSAVYLCASSLGGTGALVHTFGSGTRLTVV.

CDR3 in amino acids: CASRQLAGGYQETQYF. The CDR3 region has the DNA TGCGCCAGCAGACAACTAGCGGGAGGGTACCAAGAGACCCAGTACTTC. The rearrangement links TRBV10-1 to TRBJ2-5; the match to TRBD2 covers 13 bases. This CDR3 spans 16 amino acids. In germline, CDR1 is WNHNN, CDR2 SYGVQD (reference sequence). V gave up 6 bases and J gave up 0 bases; unmatched junction bases: 4.

The chain joins TRBV11-2 to TRBJ1-2; D not resolved. The CDR3 has 12 amino acids. Per the germline V gene, CDR1 is SGHAT and CDR2 is FQNNGV. Deletions cut 3 bases from V and 7 bases from J, with 9 bases between. The CDR3 sequence is CASSFEAVGYTF. The CDR3 DNA reads TGTGCCAGCAGCTTTGAGGCCGTTGGCTACACCTTC. The entire variable domain, with the rest obtained from reference TRBV11-2 and TRBJ1-2, is as follows: EAGVAQSPRYKIIEKRQSVAFWCNPISGHATLYWYQQILGQGPKLLIQFQNNGVVDDSQLPKDRFSAERLKGVDSTLKIQPAKLEDSAVYLCASSFEAVGYTFGSGTRLTVV.

In DNA form, the CDR3 reads TGTGCCAGCAGCCCCCTTATGCAAGTGCTATCTTATGAGCAGTTCTTC. Translation gives CASSPLMQVLSYEQFF. The V gene is TRBV28, the J gene TRBJ2-1; D call uncertain. This CDR3 is built from 16 residues. Germline assignment: CDR1 MDHEN and CDR2 SYDVKM. Trimming pared 6 bases from V and 8 bases from J, leaving 23 bases between.

This clone appeared a few times. J is TRBJ2-7 and V is TRBV19; D is possibly TRBD1 (6 bases). Trimming pared 4 bases from V and 3 bases from J, leaving 10 bases between. This CDR3 region has 13 residues. Germline assignment: CDR1 LNHDA and CDR2 SQIVND (reference sequence). The CDR3 reads CASSRTGNYEQYF. In DNA, the CDR3 is TGTGCCAGTAGTAGAACAGGGAACTACGAGCAGTACTTC.